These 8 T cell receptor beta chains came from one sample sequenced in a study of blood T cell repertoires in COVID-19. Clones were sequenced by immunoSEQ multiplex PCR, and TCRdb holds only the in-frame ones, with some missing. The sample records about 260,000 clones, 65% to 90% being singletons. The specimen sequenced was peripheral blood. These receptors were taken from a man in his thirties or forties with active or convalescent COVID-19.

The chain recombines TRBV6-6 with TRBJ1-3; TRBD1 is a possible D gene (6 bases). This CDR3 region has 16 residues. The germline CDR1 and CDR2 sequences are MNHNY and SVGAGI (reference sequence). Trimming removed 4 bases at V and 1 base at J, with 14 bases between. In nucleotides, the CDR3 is TGTGCCAGCAGTTTCAGACTACAGGGTTCTGGAAACACCATATATTTT. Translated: CASSFRLQGSGNTIYF.

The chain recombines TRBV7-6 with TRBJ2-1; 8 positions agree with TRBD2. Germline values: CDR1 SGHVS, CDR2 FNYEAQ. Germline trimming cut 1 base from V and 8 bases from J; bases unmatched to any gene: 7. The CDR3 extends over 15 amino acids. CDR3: CASSLGGGGTDEQFF. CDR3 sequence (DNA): TGTGCCAGCAGCTTAGGGGGCGGGGGGACGGATGAGCAGTTCTTC.

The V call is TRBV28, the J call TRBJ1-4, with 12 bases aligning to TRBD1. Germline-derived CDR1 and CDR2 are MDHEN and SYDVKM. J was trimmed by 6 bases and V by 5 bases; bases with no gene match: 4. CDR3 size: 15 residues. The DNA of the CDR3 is TGTGCCAGCAGTGCGGGGGACAGGGGGCATGAAAAACTGTTTTTT. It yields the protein CASSAGDRGHEKLFF. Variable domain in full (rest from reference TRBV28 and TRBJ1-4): DVKVTQSSRYLVKRTGEKVFLECVQDMDHENMFWYRQDPGLGLRLIYFSYDVKMKEKGDIPEGYSVSREKKERFSLILESASTNQTSMYLCASSAGDRGHEKLFFGSGTQLSVL.

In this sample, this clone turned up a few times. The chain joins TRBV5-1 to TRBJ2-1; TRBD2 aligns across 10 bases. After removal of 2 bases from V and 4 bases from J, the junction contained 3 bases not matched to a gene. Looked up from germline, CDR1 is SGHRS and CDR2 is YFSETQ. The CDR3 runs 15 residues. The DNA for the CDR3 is TGCGCCAGCAGCTTAAGCGGGGGGGAGTACAATGAGCAGTTCTTC. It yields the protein CASSLSGGEYNEQFF. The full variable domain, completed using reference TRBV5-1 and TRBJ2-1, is KAGVTQTPRYLIKTRGQQVTLSCSPISGHRSVSWYQQTPGQGLQFLFEYFSETQRNKGNFPGRFSGRQFSNSRSEMNVSTLELGDSALYLCASSLSGGEYNEQFFGPGTRLTVL.

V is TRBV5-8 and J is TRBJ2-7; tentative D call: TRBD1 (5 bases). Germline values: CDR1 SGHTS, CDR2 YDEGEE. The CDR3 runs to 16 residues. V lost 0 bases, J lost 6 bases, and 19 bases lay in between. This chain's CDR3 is CASSLAPAVPRGEQYF. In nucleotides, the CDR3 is TGTGCCAGCAGCTTGGCTCCGGCGGTACCTAGGGGCGAGCAGTACTTC.

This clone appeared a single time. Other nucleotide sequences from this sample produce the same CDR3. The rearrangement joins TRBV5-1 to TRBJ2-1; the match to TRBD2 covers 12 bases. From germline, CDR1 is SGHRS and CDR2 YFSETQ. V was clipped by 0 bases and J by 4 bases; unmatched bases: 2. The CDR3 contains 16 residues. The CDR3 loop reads CASSLASGGAYNEQFF. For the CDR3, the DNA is TGCGCCAGCAGCTTGGCTAGCGGGGGGGCTTACAATGAGCAGTTCTTC.

Here the CDR3 reads CASSIGSGTSGSSLSYNEQFF. The CDR3 DNA follows: TGTGCCAGCAGCATTGGTAGCGGGACTAGCGGGTCGTCACTCTCCTACAATGAGCAGTTCTTC. The chain uses TRBV21-1 and TRBJ2-1; the table's D gene call, TRBD2, was not cross checked with the DNA. TRBV21-1 is described as a pseudogene. CDR3 size: 21 residues.

The CDR3 DNA sequence: TGTGCCAGCAGCTTAGACAGGGGTTTCAATCAGCCCCAGCATTTT. Translation gives CASSLDRGFNQPQHF. The chain recombines TRBV2 with TRBJ1-5, with 8 nucleotides matching TRBD1. Trimming removed 6 bases from V and 3 bases from J; junction bases left unmatched: 7. The CDR3 extends over 15 amino acids. Germline values: CDR1 SNHLY, CDR2 FYNNEI. The variable domain in full, with the rest retrieved from reference TRBV2 and TRBJ1-5, is EPEVTQTPSHQVTQMGQEVILRCVPISNHLYFYWYRQILGQKVEFLVSFYNNEISEKSEIFDDQFSVERPDGSNFTLKIRSTKLEDSAMYFCASSLDRGFNQPQHFGDGTRLSIL.